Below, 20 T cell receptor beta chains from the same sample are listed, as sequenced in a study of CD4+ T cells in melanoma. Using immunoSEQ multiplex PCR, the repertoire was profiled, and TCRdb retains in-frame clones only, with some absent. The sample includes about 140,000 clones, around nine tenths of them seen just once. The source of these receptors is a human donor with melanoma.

The CDR3 here is CASSPSGGASSGELFF. The CDR3 DNA reads TGTGCCAGCAGCCCTTCCGGGGGGGCATCAAGCGGGGAGCTGTTTTTT. The J gene is TRBJ2-2, the V gene TRBV7-2, with TRBD2 identical over 8 bases. Trimming took 5 bases from V and 7 from J; bases not matched to a gene: 12. Germline values: CDR1 SGHTA, CDR2 FQGNSA. The CDR3 contains 16 residues. The whole variable domain, filled in from reference TRBV7-2 and TRBJ2-2, reads GAGVSQSPSNKVTEKGKDVELRCDPISGHTALYWYRQSLGQGLEFLIYFQGNSAPDKSGLPSDRFSAERTGGSVSTLTIQRTQQEDSAVYLCASSPSGGASSGELFFGEGSRLTVL.

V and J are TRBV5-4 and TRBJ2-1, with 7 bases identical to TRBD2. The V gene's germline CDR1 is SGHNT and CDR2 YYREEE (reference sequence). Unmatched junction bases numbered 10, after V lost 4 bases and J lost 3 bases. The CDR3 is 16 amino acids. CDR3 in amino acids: CASSGGSRGSYNEQFF. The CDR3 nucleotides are TGTGCCAGCAGCGGGGGATCGCGGGGGAGCTACAATGAGCAGTTCTTC.

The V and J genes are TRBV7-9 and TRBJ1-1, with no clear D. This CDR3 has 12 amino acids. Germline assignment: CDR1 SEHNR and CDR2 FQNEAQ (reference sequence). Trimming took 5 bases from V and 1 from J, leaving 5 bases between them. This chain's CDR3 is CASSVKNTEAFF. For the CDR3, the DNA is TGTGCCAGCAGCGTTAAGAACACTGAAGCTTTCTTT.

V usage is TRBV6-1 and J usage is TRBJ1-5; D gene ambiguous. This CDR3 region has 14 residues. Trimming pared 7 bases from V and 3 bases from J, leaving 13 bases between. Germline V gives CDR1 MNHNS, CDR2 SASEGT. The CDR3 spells CASTAGRVNQPQHF. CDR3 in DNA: TGTGCCAGCACGGCCGGCCGGGTCAATCAGCCCCAGCATTTT.

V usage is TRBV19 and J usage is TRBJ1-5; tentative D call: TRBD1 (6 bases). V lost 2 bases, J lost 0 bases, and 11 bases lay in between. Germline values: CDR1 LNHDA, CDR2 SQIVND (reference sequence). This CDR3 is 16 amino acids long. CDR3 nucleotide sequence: TGTGCCAGTAGTATAACGGGGGCGTTTAGCAATCAGCCCCAGCATTTT. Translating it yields CASSITGAFSNQPQHF.

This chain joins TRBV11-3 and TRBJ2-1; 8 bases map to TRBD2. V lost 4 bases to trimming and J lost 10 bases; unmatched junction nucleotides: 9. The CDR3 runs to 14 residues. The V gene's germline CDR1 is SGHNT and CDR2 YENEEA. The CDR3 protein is CASSSGGGSREQFF. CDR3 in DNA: TGTGCCAGCAGCTCGGGCGGGGGGTCAAGAGAGCAGTTCTTC.

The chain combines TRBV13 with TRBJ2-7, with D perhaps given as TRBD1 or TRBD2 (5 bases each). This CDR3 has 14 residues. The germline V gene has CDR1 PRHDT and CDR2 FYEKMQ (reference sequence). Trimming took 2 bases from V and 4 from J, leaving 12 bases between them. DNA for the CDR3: TGTGCCAGCAGCTTAAGGGACGGCGGATACGAGCAGTACTTC. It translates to CASSLRDGGYEQYF. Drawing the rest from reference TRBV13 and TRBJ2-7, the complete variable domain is AAGVIQSPRHLIKEKRETATLKCYPIPRHDTVYWYQQGPGQDPQFLISFYEKMQSDKGSIPDRFSAQQFSDYHSELNMSSLELGDSALYFCASSLRDGGYEQYFGPGTRLTVT.

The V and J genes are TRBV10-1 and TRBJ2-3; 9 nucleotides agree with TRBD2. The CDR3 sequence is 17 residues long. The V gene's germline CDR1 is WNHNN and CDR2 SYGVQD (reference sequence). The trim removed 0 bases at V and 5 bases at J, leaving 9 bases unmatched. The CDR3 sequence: CASSESKAGGRVDTQYF. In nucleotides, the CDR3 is TGCGCCAGCAGTGAGTCAAAGGCGGGGGGGCGCGTAGATACGCAGTATTTT.

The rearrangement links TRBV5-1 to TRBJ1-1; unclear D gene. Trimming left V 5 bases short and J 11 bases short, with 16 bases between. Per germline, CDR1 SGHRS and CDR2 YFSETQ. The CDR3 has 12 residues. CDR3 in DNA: TGCGCCAGCAGTCCCCGGGGATTGGGGGCTTTCTTT. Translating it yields CASSPRGLGAFF.

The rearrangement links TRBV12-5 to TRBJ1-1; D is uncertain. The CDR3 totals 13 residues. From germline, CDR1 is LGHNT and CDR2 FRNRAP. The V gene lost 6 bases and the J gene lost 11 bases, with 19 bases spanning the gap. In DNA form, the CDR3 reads TGTGCTAGTGGACGCGAGTTAGCCCTGGCGGCTTTCTTT. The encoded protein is CASGRELALAAFF.

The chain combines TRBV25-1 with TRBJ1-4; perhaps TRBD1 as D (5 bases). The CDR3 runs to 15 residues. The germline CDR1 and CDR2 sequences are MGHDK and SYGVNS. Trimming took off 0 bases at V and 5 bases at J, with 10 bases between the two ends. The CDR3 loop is CASSEYRSGNEKLFF. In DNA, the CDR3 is TGTGCCAGCAGTGAATATCGGTCAGGGAATGAAAAACTGTTTTTT.

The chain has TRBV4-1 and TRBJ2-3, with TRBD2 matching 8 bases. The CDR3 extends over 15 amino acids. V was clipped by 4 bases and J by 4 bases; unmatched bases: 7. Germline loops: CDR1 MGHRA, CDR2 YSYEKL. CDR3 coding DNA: TGCGCCAGCAGCCGCAACGGGGGGGCCTCAGATACGCAGTATTTT. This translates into CASSRNGGASDTQYF.

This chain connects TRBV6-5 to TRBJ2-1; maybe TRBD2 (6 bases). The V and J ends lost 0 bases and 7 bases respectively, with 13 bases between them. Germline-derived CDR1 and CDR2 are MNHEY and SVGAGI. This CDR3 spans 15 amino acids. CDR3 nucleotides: TGTGCCAGCAGTTACTCTTTCCGGGGGTCGAATGAGCAGTTCTTC. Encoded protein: CASSYSFRGSNEQFF.

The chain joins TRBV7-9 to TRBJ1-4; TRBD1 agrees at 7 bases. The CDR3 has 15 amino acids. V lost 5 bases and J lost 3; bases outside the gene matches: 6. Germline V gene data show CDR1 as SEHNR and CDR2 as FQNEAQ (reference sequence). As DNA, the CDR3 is TGTGCCAGCAGCCCACCGGGACAGCCTAATGAAAAACTGTTTTTT. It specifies CASSPPGQPNEKLFF.

In nucleotides, the CDR3 is TGTGCCAGCAGGCAACAGGCGGGGGAGACCCAGTACTTC. Residues: CASRQQAGETQYF. This chain links TRBV11-2 with TRBJ2-5; D may be TRBD2 (6 bases). The CDR3 is made up of 13 amino acids. The V end was cut by 6 bases, the J end by 5 bases, with 13 bases between. The V gene's germline CDR1 is SGHAT and CDR2 FQNNGV.

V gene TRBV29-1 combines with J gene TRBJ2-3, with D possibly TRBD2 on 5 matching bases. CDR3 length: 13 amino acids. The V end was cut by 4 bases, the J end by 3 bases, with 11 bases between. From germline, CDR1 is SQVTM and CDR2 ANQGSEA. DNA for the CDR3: TGCAGCGTTGCGGGGAGATTGACAGATACGCAGTATTTT. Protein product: CSVAGRLTDTQYF.

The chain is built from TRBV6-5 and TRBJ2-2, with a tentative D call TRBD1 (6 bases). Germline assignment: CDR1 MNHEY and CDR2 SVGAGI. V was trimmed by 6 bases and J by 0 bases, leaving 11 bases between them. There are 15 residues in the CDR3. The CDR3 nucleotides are TGTGCCAGCAGCCCCAAGGGGGCGAACACCGGGGAGCTGTTTTTT. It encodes CASSPKGANTGELFF.

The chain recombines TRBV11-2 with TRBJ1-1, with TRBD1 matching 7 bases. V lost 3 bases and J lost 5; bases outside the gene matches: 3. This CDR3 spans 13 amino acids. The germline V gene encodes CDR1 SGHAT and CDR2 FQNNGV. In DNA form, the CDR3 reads TGTGCCAGCAGCTTCCAGGGGGGTACTGAAGCTTTCTTT. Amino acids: CASSFQGGTEAFF.

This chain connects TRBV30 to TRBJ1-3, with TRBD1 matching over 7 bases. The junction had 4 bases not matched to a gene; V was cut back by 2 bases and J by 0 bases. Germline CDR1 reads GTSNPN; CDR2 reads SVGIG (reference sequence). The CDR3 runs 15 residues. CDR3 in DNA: TGTGCCTGGAGTCAGACAGGGATCTCTGGAAACACCATATATTTT. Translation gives CAWSQTGISGNTIYF.

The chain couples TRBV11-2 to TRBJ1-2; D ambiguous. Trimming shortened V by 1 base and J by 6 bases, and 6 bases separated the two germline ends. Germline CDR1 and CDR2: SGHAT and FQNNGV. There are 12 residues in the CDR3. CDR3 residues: CASSLGVDGYTF. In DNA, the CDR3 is TGTGCCAGCAGCTTAGGAGTGGATGGCTACACCTTC.